This section outlines one TCR beta chain sequence together with its context. This clone was recorded once. Its antigen has not been determined. No clone much larger than this one lies a single base away; base qualities are absent. The trial excluded patients who had a history of autoimmune disease or were on systemic immunosuppression. Peripheral blood for TCR sequencing was collected from all dose cohorts at baseline, on cycle 4 day 1, and on cycle 7 day 1. The samples were taken from a phase I, first-in-human, multicenter, open-label dose-escalation trial of ivuxolimab. The trial enrolled adults with locally advanced or metastatic head and neck squamous cell, hepatocellular, melanoma or renal cell carcinoma. Before TCR sequencing, CD4+ T cells and CD8+ T cells were sorted from peripheral blood as separate populations. This specimen belongs to a study of OX40 agonist ivuxolimab in advanced cancers. Some background on the complete study: Ivuxolimab was a fully human IgG2 agonistic monoclonal antibody targeting the costimulatory receptor OX40 (CD134). Intravenous ivuxolimab was administered to patients every 2 weeks at six dose levels: 0.01, 0.1, 0.3, 1.5, 3 and 10 mg/kg. Among the roughly 52 dose-escalation patients, about 19 had hepatocellular carcinoma, roughly 15 melanoma, 9 renal cell carcinoma and 9 head and neck cancer. In the dose-escalation cohort, approximately 82% of patients were male, and the mean age was roughly 60 years with a range of about 20 to 79. Patients were allowed to have had prior anti-PD-1, anti-PD-L1 or anti-CTLA-4 therapy, and approximately 40% of the dose-escalation patients had been treated with checkpoint inhibitors. Three dose-escalation patients achieved partial responses, one with hepatocellular carcinoma and two with cutaneous melanoma. The point of sequencing TCRbeta in the periphery was to test whether ivuxolimab changed TCR sequence diversity and drove clonal T-cell expansion. The paper describes the monotherapy dose-escalation part (N ≈ 52 patients) of the phase I trial of ivuxolimab.

Genomic DNA was extracted from sorted cells for sequencing of the TCRbeta CDR3 region. The immunoSEQ Assay was used for sequencing of TCRbeta CDR3 regions. TCRdb mirrors the immuneACCESS table, restricted to in-frame sequences. Some clones are absent from its copies; in checked studies, under half trace to an unresolved V gene, and the reason for the others is unknown. The sample has approximately 73,000 clones on record, roughly 91% of them singletons. Over 10% of the sample lies in the top ten. Paper-wide results and their limitations: Which antigens the clonally expanded peripheral T cells were specific for was not determined. After ivuxolimab, CD8+ T cells had more expanded clones than CD4+ T cells on average. Low levels of normalized T-cell clonal expansion were also seen in some patients who did not respond. In partial responders in the 0.1-3.0 mg/kg groups, normalized peripheral clonal expansion was found to be among the lowest, especially among CD8+ T cells. At doses from 0.1 to 3.0 mg/kg, clonal expansion was seen in both CD4+ and CD8+ blood T cells between baseline and week 6.

The receptor was derived from an adult with an advanced solid tumor such as melanoma, head and neck, liver or kidney cancer. The material was CD4+ or CD8+ T cells sorted from blood, obtained in a trial of the OX40 agonist ivuxolimab.

DNA sequence: TGTGCCAGCAGCGTAGGAGGAAGTCAGCCCCAGCATTTT. Protein translation: CASSVGGSQPQHF. Recombination joined TRBV9 with TRBJ1-5, with the D gene call left open. Spanning cysteine to phenylalanine, the CDR3 consists of 13 amino acids. Only the CDR3 DNA stays, 39 bases, in frame from base 1. V is pared back by 0 bases and J by 6 bases, with 7 bases lying between the germline termini. For CDR1 and CDR2, the germline V gene lists SGDLS and YYNGEE.